The 5 T cell receptor beta chains reported below all come from one sample, sequenced in a study of T-cell reconstitution after alpha-beta-depleted transplantation in children. The TCRbeta library incorporated unique molecular identifiers. Each CDR3 protein is one row after TCRdb ran MiXCR on the PCR reads. The sample carries over 85,000 distinct CDR3 sequences, about 9.4% recorded once. The sample in question was PBMCs from the stem cell graft donor, obtained from the stem cell graft. These receptors were taken from a human donor who donated a stem cell graft to a child with acute lymphoblastic leukemia.

There are many counts of this clonotype. The J gene is TRBJ2-3, the V gene TRBV11-2; 8 bases map to TRBD2. V lost 0 bases to trimming and J lost 3 bases; unmatched junction nucleotides: 5. The CDR3 consists of 16 residues. Germline loops: CDR1 SGHAT, CDR2 FQNNGV. Here the CDR3 DNA reads TGTGCCAGCAGCTTAGACCCGGGACTAGGGACAGATACGCAGTATTTT. Encoded protein: CASSLDPGLGTDTQYF. The complete variable domain, with remaining parts taken from reference TRBV11-2 and TRBJ2-3, reads EAGVAQSPRYKIIEKRQSVAFWCNPISGHATLYWYQQILGQGPKLLIQFQNNGVVDDSQLPKDRFSAERLKGVDSTLKIQPAKLEDSAVYLCASSLDPGLGTDTQYFGPGTRLTVL.

The CDR3 sequence: CAMSPRLVGYTF. Here the CDR3 DNA reads TGTGCCATGAGCCCCCGGCTCGTCGGCTACACCTTC. The rearrangement links TRBV7-9 to TRBJ1-2; no definite D call. The CDR3 loop spans 12 amino acids. V lost 10 bases to trimming and J lost 8 bases, with 17 bases between them. Per germline, CDR1 SEHNR and CDR2 FQNEAQ (reference sequence).

This clonotype occurred many times. The chain has TRBV4-1 and TRBJ2-6; TRBD1 matches at 9 bases. This CDR3 is built from 17 residues. CDR1 and CDR2 (germline): MGHRA, YSYEKL. The V segment lost 3 bases and the J segment 1 base; nucleotides outside the gene matches: 4. As DNA, the CDR3 is TGCGCCAGCAGCCAGGGACAGGGTGAGTCTGGGGCCAACGTCCTGACTTTC. Amino acid sequence: CASSQGQGESGANVLTF.

This clonotype was counted ten times or more. The rearrangement joins TRBV11-1 to TRBJ2-1; 15 bases match TRBD2. The germline V gene encodes CDR1 SGHAT and CDR2 FQDESV (reference sequence). The CDR3 length is 20 residues. Unmatched junction bases numbered 9, after V lost 3 bases and J lost 0 bases. The CDR3 region has the DNA TGTGCCAGCAGCTTGATACCGGGACTAGCGGGAGGTCGCTCCTACAATGAGCAGTTCTTC. Translation: CASSLIPGLAGGRSYNEQFF. Looking up the rest from reference TRBV11-1 and TRBJ2-1 gives the full variable domain: EAEVAQSPRYKITEKSQAVAFWCDPISGHATLYWYRQILGQGPELLVQFQDESVVDDSQLPKDRFSAERLKGVDSTLKIQPAELGDSAMYLCASSLIPGLAGGRSYNEQFFGPGTRLTVL.

This clonotype was found many times. The rearrangement joins TRBV28 to TRBJ1-1, with 9 bases aligning to TRBD1. V was pared by 6 bases and J by 8 bases, with 4 bases of the junction left unmatched. Per germline, CDR1 MDHEN and CDR2 SYDVKM. The CDR3 loop spans 12 amino acids. CDR3 sequence: CASSLGTGEAFF. The CDR3, as DNA: TGTGCCAGCAGCCTTGGGACAGGGGAAGCTTTCTTT.